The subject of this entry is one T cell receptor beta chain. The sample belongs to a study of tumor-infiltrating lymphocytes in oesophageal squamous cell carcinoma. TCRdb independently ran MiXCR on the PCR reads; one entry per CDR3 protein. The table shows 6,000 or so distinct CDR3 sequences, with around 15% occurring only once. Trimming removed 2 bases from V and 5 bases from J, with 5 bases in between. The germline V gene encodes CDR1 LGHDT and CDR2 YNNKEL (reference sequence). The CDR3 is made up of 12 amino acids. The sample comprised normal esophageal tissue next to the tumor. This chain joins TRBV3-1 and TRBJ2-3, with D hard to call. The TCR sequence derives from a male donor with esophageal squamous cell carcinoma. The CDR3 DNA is TGTGCCAGCAGCCAATCGCTAGATACGCAGTATTTT. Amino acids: CASSQSLDTQYF.